The clone carrying this T cell receptor (beta chain) has more than one count but fewer than ten. These data come from a study of identical twins. Template switching introduced a universal primer site, and the cDNA bore unique molecular identifiers. TCRdb passed the 5' RACE reads through MiXCR, listing each CDR3 protein once. This table has hundreds of thousands of distinct CDR3 sequences, over 5% appearing once. The sample comprised naive T cells sorted from blood. This clonotype originated in a man between 18 and 35 years old in good health.

The chain's CDR3 is CASSIRGTYEQYF. As DNA, the CDR3 is TGTGCCAGCAGTATACGGGGTACCTACGAGCAGTACTTC. V usage is TRBV7-8 and J usage is TRBJ2-7; maybe TRBD2 (5 bases). Per germline, CDR1 SGHVS and CDR2 FQNEAQ. With 6 bases removed from V and 2 bases from J, the gap between germline ends came to 11 bases. This CDR3 contains 13 residues.